This is a list of T cell receptor beta chains from one sample in a study of blood T cell repertoires in COVID-19. Using immunoSEQ multiplex PCR, the repertoire was profiled, and TCRdb retains in-frame clones only, with some absent. The sample has about 670,000 clones, approximately 90% seen once. The sequenced material came from peripheral blood. These TCRs come from a woman in her late teens or twenties with acute or convalescent COVID-19. Each CDR3 is given with its conserved first and last residue. A D gene is named only where the DNA matches it firmly. Where a row states a size, it is once, few, many or the class of an expanded clone; other rows omit it.

D gene	V gene	clone size	J gene	CDR3 DNA	CDR3 protein
TRBD1	TRBV7-2	-	TRBJ1-2	TGTGCCAGCAGCCCCACTCTAACAGGGGGCTATGGCTACACCTTC	CASSPTLTGGYGYTF
-	TRBV5-8	-	TRBJ1-5	TGTGCCAGCAGCCTTGAACTATATCAGCCCCAGCATTTT	CASSLELYQPQHF
-	TRBV23-1	-	TRBJ2-3	TGCGCCAGCAGCCCAAGTGGTCGTGGTAGCCCCGATACGCAGTATTTT	CASSPSGRGSPDTQYF
TRBD1	TRBV6-5	-	TRBJ1-2	TGTGCCAGCAACAGACAGGGTTTGATGGATGGCTACACCTTC	CASNRQGLMDGYTF
-	TRBV29-1	-	TRBJ1-2	TGCAGCGTTGTTAGCACAAACTATGGCTACACCTTC	CSVVSTNYGYTF
TRBD1	TRBV3-1/TRBV3-2	-	TRBJ1-2	TGTGCCAGCAGCCAAGATTCCGTGGGACAGGGGCATGGCTACACCTTC	CASSQDSVGQGHGYTF
TRBD1	TRBV6-1	-	TRBJ1-2	TGTGCCAGCAGTGAAGCGCCCGACAGGGGGCTATATGGCTACACCTTC	CASSEAPDRGLYGYTF
TRBD1	TRBV25-1	-	TRBJ1-4	TGTGCCAGCAGTGAGCCAGGGGGCAATGAAAAACTGTTTTTT	CASSEPGGNEKLFF
TRBD2	TRBV4-2	-	TRBJ2-3	TGTGCCAGCAGCCAAAGGGCGGGAGGTTCTAGCACAGATACGCAGTATTTT	CASSQRAGGSSTDTQYF
-	TRBV6-2/TRBV6-3	-	TRBJ2-1	TGTGCCAGCAGTTACTGGGACAACCAGGACAATGAGCAGTTCTTC	CASSYWDNQDNEQFF
-	TRBV27	-	TRBJ1-3	TGTGCCAGCAGTCCCACCGGGTCCTCTGGAAACACCATATATTTT	CASSPTGSSGNTIYF
-	TRBV19	-	TRBJ1-1	TGTGCCAGTAGTATCGACACTGAAGCTTTCTTT	CASSIDTEAFF
-	TRBV3-1/TRBV3-2	-	TRBJ2-7	TGTGCCAGCAGCCAAGATATAGGCAGGGGCAACGAGCAGTACTTC	CASSQDIGRGNEQYF
TRBD1	TRBV11-2	once	TRBJ1-3	TGTGCCAGCAGCCCAGGGACAGGGCGGTCGGGAAACACCATATATTTT	CASSPGTGRSGNTIYF
-	TRBV3-1/TRBV3-2	once	TRBJ2-7	TGTGCCAGCAGTTACCGAAGACAAAACTACGAGCAGTACTTC	CASSYRRQNYEQYF
TRBD1	TRBV7-9	once	TRBJ2-7	TGTGCCAGCAGCTTCAGGGACAGGGTCTACGAGCAGTACTTC	CASSFRDRVYEQYF
-	TRBV6-5	-	TRBJ1-5	TGTGCCAGCAGCTCCCTAGGTGGAAGCAATCAGCCCCAGCATTTT	CASSSLGGSNQPQHF
-	TRBV9	-	TRBJ1-4	TGTGCCAGCGGCCCGGGAGGTGCTAATGAAAAACTGTTTTTT	CASGPGGANEKLFF
-	TRBV21-1	-	TRBJ1-2	TGTGCCAGCAGCGCCCTCGGCAGGGTAGGTGGCTACACCTTC	CASSALGRVGGYTF
-	TRBV19	-	TRBJ1-2	TGTGCCAGTAGTTCACGGTCGGGACACCACTATGGCTACACCTTC	CASSSRSGHHYGYTF
TRBD1	TRBV6-1	-	TRBJ1-6	TGTGCCAGCAGTGAAGAGGGACAGTCGCATTTTGCATGCCACTTT	CASSEEGQSHFACHF
TRBD1	TRBV12-3/TRBV12-4	-	TRBJ2-7	TGTGCCAGCAGTTCCACAGGGGCCAACGAGCAGTACTTC	CASSSTGANEQYF
TRBD2	TRBV5-1	-	TRBJ2-5	TGCGCCAGCAGCTTGCAAGCGGGGGAACAAGAGACCCAGTACTTC	CASSLQAGEQETQYF
TRBD1	TRBV7-2	-	TRBJ1-1	TGTGCCAGCTGCTGGGGACAGGGGTTCACTGAAGCTTTCTTT	CASCWGQGFTEAFF
-	TRBV11-3	-	TRBJ1-1	TGTGCCAGCAGCTCGTCAGGGAGGGGAAACACTGAAGCTTTCTTT	CASSSSGRGNTEAFF
-	TRBV10-3	-	TRBJ1-1	TGTGCCATCAGTGAGTCGAGGGAATGGTCTGAAGCTTTCTTT	CAISESREWSEAFF
TRBD1	TRBV5-1	-	TRBJ1-6	TGCGCCAGCAGCCGTCTCAGTTCGGACAGGGGTAATTCACCCCTCCACTTT	CASSRLSSDRGNSPLHF
-	TRBV12-5	-	TRBJ1-2	TGTGCTAGTGCGGGGGTATGGGGCTACACCTTC	CASAGVWGYTF
-	TRBV7-6	-	TRBJ1-5	TGTGCCAGCAGCCCAGGGGACGTTAAAACTCAGCCCCAGCATTTT	CASSPGDVKTQPQHF
-	TRBV19	-	TRBJ2-7	TGTGCCAGTAGAGATCAGAACCGCGAGCAGTACTTC	CASRDQNREQYF
-	TRBV21-1	-	TRBJ1-6	TGTGCCATCACAGGGCAGGGAACCTATAATTCACCCCTCCACTTT	CAITGQGTYNSPLHF
-	TRBV9	-	TRBJ1-6	TGTGCCAGCAGCATTAGGGGGGGTAATTCACCCCTCCACTTT	CASSIRGGNSPLHF
TRBD1	TRBV6-5	-	TRBJ1-2	TGTGCCAGCAGGAAAGCGGACAGGGTGGGTGGCTACACCTTC	CASRKADRVGGYTF
-	TRBV5-5	-	TRBJ2-7	TGTGCCAGCAGCCACGGACACAACTCCTACGAGCAGTACTTC	CASSHGHNSYEQYF
-	TRBV6-5	-	TRBJ1-3	TGTGCCAGCAGTTCTGAGACATCCCCCTCTGGAAACACCATATATTTT	CASSSETSPSGNTIYF
TRBD1	TRBV18	-	TRBJ1-1	TGTGCCAGCTCACCCTCCCCCGGACAGGGGGCCACTGAAGCTTTCTTT	CASSPSPGQGATEAFF
-	TRBV18	once	TRBJ2-5	TGTGCCAGCTCACCATTGGAGGAGACCCAGTACTTC	CASSPLEETQYF
-	TRBV4-3	-	TRBJ1-3	TGCGCCAGCAGTCGAGTCTTCCAGGGATCTGGAAACACCATATATTTT	CASSRVFQGSGNTIYF
TRBD1	TRBV11-3	-	TRBJ2-1	TGTGCCAGCAGCAGTTACAGGGGTGAGCAGTTCTTC	CASSSYRGEQFF
TRBD2	TRBV6-5	-	TRBJ2-5	TGTGCCAGCGAGCCTAGCGGGGGGGCGGATGAGACCCAGTACTTC	CASEPSGGADETQYF
-	TRBV18	-	TRBJ1-6	TGTGCCAGCTCACAGGGGGAGGGAACACCCCTCCACTTT	CASSQGEGTPLHF
-	TRBV11-3	-	TRBJ2-1	TGTGCCAGCAGCACCGGGACACTCAATGAGCAGTTCTTC	CASSTGTLNEQFF
-	TRBV19	once	TRBJ1-5	TGTGCCAGTACCCCCCGGGAACACCCCAATCAGCCCCAGCATTTT	CASTPREHPNQPQHF
-	TRBV6-5	once	TRBJ1-2	TGTGCCAGCAGTTACTCGAGCGTATCCTATGGCTACACCTTC	CASSYSSVSYGYTF
-	TRBV11-1	-	TRBJ2-1	TGTGCCAGCAGCTACTTAGCAGGAGGTGAGCAGTTCTTC	CASSYLAGGEQFF
TRBD1	TRBV11-2	-	TRBJ1-5	TGTGCCAGCAGCCCTGGGACAGGGGTTAGCAATCAGCCCCAGCATTTT	CASSPGTGVSNQPQHF
TRBD1	TRBV27	-	TRBJ1-1	TGTGCCAGCAGCTGGGGACAGTCCTTTATGAACACTGAAGCTTTCTTT	CASSWGQSFMNTEAFF
-	TRBV28	-	TRBJ1-3	TGTGCCAGCAGGGGACAAGACTCTGGAAACACCATATATTTT	CASRGQDSGNTIYF
-	TRBV18	-	TRBJ1-1	TGTGCCAGCTCCCCGAGGAAGGATATGAACACTGAAGCTTTCTTT	CASSPRKDMNTEAFF
-	TRBV13	-	TRBJ2-7	TGTGCCAGCAGCTTAGTTAATTTCGGGGCAGGGAGGTCCTACGAGCAGTACTTC	CASSLVNFGAGRSYEQYF
-	TRBV6-2/TRBV6-3	-	TRBJ1-4	TGTGCCAGCAGTCGGACTGGGTTCAATGAAAAACTGTTTTTT	CASSRTGFNEKLFF
-	TRBV10-1	-	TRBJ2-3	TGCGCCCCGAGCTTAAGACCGGGGTCAGGCACAGATACGCAGTATTTT	CAPSLRPGSGTDTQYF
TRBD1	TRBV4-1	once	TRBJ1-1	TGCGCCAGCAGCCAGGACTTGACAGGGGCCATGAACACTGAAGCTTTCTTT	CASSQDLTGAMNTEAFF
TRBD1	TRBV9	-	TRBJ1-1	TGTGCCAGCAGCGTAGGACAGGGGGCGGGAACTGAAGCTTTCTTT	CASSVGQGAGTEAFF
TRBD1	TRBV14	-	TRBJ2-7	TGTGCCAGCAGCCTCCCCGGGACAGGGGGCTACGAGCAGTACTTC	CASSLPGTGGYEQYF
TRBD1	TRBV6-5	once	TRBJ1-2	TGTGCCAGCAGCCAAACAGGGGGTAATGGCTACACCTTC	CASSQTGGNGYTF
-	TRBV5-6	few	TRBJ1-2	TGTGCCAGCAGCTTGGCCATTTTCGGACAGCGCTATGGCTACACCTTC	CASSLAIFGQRYGYTF
TRBD1	TRBV2	once	TRBJ1-2	TGTGCCAGCAGTCAGACAGGGGGCGATGGCTACACCTTC	CASSQTGGDGYTF
TRBD1	TRBV6-5	-	TRBJ2-7	TGTGCCAGCAGTTACCAGGGACAGGGAGGGAGCGAGCAGTACTTC	CASSYQGQGGSEQYF